The clone carrying this T cell receptor (beta chain) was picked up many times. Researchers used genomic DNA as the template to profile TCR beta VDJ and CDR3. TCRdb re-analysed the reads in MiXCR, keeping a single row per CDR3 protein. Altogether 180,000 or so distinct CDR3 sequences are present, about 60% being singletons, with the ten largest covering under 45%. The source of the sample is a study of CD8+CD57+ T cells in acquired aplastic anemia. Study background: Recorded DNA amounts for sorted CD4+ and CD8+ cells had an average of around 3.5 ug.

CD8+CD57+ cell expansion had been shown by flow cytometry in patients chosen for sequencing. Severe acquired aplastic anemia was the diagnosis recorded for all patients. Germline V gives CDR1 SNHLY, CDR2 FYNNEI. V lost 8 bases, J lost 2 bases, and 18 bases lay in between. This CDR3 region has 15 residues. The chain joins TRBV2 to TRBJ2-5; either TRBD1 or TRBD2 may fit D (6 bases each). The receptor was derived from a human donor with aplastic anemia. Input material: sorted CD4+, CD8+, or CD8+CD57+ T cells (not recorded which) from PBMCs. The CDR3 spells CASWGNGGGQETQYF. The DNA for the CDR3 is TGTGCCAGCTGGGGGAACGGAGGGGGACAAGAGACCCAGTACTTC.